This is a list of T cell receptor beta chains from one sample in a study of radiation and T cells in renal cell carcinoma. Only in-frame clones appear in the TCRdb table, and some are missing; sequencing was by immunoSEQ multiplex PCR. The sample has approximately 15,000 clones, about 50% seen once. This specimen was tumor tissue, taken from a patient whose treatment was nephrectomy without radiotherapy. These receptors all stem from a man in his forties or fifties with renal cell carcinoma. Both conserved end residues are part of each CDR3. The order of the fields is V gene, clone size, CDR3 protein. A row's size may be missing; if present it is once, few, many or a size class.

>TRBV5-1|once
CASSLSRGIHTDTQYF
>TRBV29-1|once
CSVEGLQYDNRVEANYGYTF
>TRBV5-1|.
CASSFSGNYEQYF
>TRBV15|.
CATSRGNVGAFF
>TRBV30|.
CAWSTSGGTNYGYTF
>TRBV5-5|.
CASSFDLGIRAGYTF
>TRBV10-2|.
CASSESRDRNTGELFF
>TRBV2|.
CASSELAGGLTDTQYF
>TRBV28|.
CASSFGQGLSQPQHF
>TRBV9|.
CASSVAPTGSGELFF
>TRBV7-9|once
CASSGGEDRWGETQYF
>TRBV7-9|.
CASMPDTSANEQFF
>TRBV7-9|few
CASSERGGPSENTIYF
>TRBV9|.
CASSVQAQGVYEQYF
>TRBV2|.
CAIAGTSGTYEQYF
>TRBV6-5|.
CASSSDRRSSWTEAFF
>TRBV7-9|.
CASSGSGVWNTEAFF
>TRBV28|.
CASTDFRGRMETQYF
>TRBV18|.
CASSPGLDTQYF
>TRBV4-1|.
CASSQFRGDSGGGGGYTF
>TRBV5-4|few
CASSLGGGISSYNEQFF
>TRBV7-9|.
CASSRAGGHNEKLFF
>TRBV5-4|.
CASSPGTSSEETQYF
>TRBV10-3|medium-sized
CAISGGGQGSPLHF
>TRBV6-1|.
CASSDRGGNTGELFF
>TRBV29-1|.
CSVEQGRTNTEAFF
>TRBV7-9|few
CASSPKRLAGVTDTQYF
>TRBV27|.
CASSFLRGPTNEKLFF
>TRBV5-6|.
CASSRRTAYGYTF